This T cell receptor beta chain was recorded in a study of shared clonotypes between healthy human individuals. TCRdb's copy holds only in-frame clones and misses some; the assay was immunoSEQ multiplex PCR. Of some 2,000,000 clones in the sample, over 85% were seen once. Trimming stripped 2 bases from V and 2 bases from J, with 11 bases between. Germline CDR1 is LGHNA and CDR2 is YSLEER. This CDR3 is built from 15 residues. The rearrangement uses TRBV4-3 and TRBJ2-3; D may be TRBD1 (5 bases). Sample: naive CD4+ T cells sorted from blood. Subset given: CD45RA+ positively selected. This receptor was taken from a man aged 18 to 30 in good health. CDR3 amino acids: CASSQRGRDTDTQYF. CDR3 DNA: TGCGCCAGCAGCCAACGCGGCAGGGACACAGATACGCAGTATTTT.